This is a list of T cell receptor beta chains from one sample in a study of spatial heterogeneity in lung cancer. TCRdb processed the 5' RACE reads anew with MiXCR; each CDR3 protein has one entry. The data show some 100,000 distinct CDR3 sequences, about 9.4% seen once. Material: PBMCs, obtained at surgery. The receptors stem from a male donor with early-stage non-small cell lung cancer. The CDR3 runs from the conserved cysteine through the conserved F or W. A D gene is named only where the DNA matches it firmly. Size is stated for part of the rows, as once, few or many counts, or as a class when the clone is expanded.

V,size,J,D,CDR3,DNA
TRBV7-9,.,TRBJ2-2,.,CASTSWVITGELFF,TGTGCCAGCACCTCATGGGTGATCACCGGGGAGCTGTTTTTT
TRBV12-3/TRBV12-4,.,TRBJ1-1,.,CASSFGTVNTEAFF,TGTGCCAGCAGTTTCGGGACGGTGAACACTGAAGCTTTCTTT
TRBV5-1,many,TRBJ2-3,.,CASSLRTAADTQYF,TGCGCCAGCAGCTTACGGACAGCTGCGGATACGCAGTATTTT
TRBV7-9,few,TRBJ1-2,.,CASSQGLNYGYTF,TGTGCCAGCAGCCAGGGCCTCAACTATGGCTACACCTTC
TRBV7-2,.,TRBJ2-7,.,CASSLAAGEWYEQYF,TGTGCCAGCAGCTTAGCGGCCGGGGAGTGGTACGAGCAGTACTTC
TRBV6-6,few,TRBJ2-4,.,CASTASGTNPNIQYF,TGTGCCAGCACCGCCTCCGGGACGAACCCTAACATTCAGTACTTC
TRBV3-1,few,TRBJ1-3,.,CASSLRTPSGNTIYF,TGTGCCAGCAGCCTCCGAACCCCGTCTGGAAACACCATATATTTT
TRBV20-1,few,TRBJ1-5,.,CSARGGLQPQHF,TGCAGTGCTAGAGGGGGCCTTCAGCCCCAGCATTTT
TRBV20-1,many,TRBJ1-1,.,CSAKGLQMNTEAFF,TGCAGTGCGAAGGGGCTGCAGATGAACACTGAAGCTTTCTTT
TRBV5-1,.,TRBJ2-3,TRBD2,CASSRGTSGRLGTDTQYF,TGCGCCAGCAGCCGAGGGACTAGCGGGAGGTTGGGCACAGATACGCAGTATTTT
TRBV10-3,many,TRBJ2-3,.,CAISDRGTDTQYF,TGTGCCATCAGTGATAGGGGCACAGATACGCAGTATTTT
TRBV29-1,many,TRBJ2-7,.,CSVQWRAYEQYF,TGCAGCGTTCAATGGCGGGCCTACGAGCAGTACTTC